The 27 T cell receptor beta chains given below trace back to one sample, sequenced in a study of CD8+ T cells in alopecia areata. Treatment of the sample: oral pan-JAK inhibitor, 5-10 mg twice daily. Sequencing templates came from extracted RNA that was reverse transcribed into cDNA. Sequencing used immunoSEQ multiplex PCR; TCRdb keeps in-frame clones, though not all of them. In the table there are roughly 180,000 clones, 50% to 65% of which are singletons. The material was CD8+ T cells sorted from blood, obtained at week 24, from a patient treated with tofacitinib. Receptors originate from a human donor with alopecia areata.

The chain recombines TRBV2 with TRBJ2-5; D is possibly TRBD1 (6 bases). The germline V and J ends were trimmed by 3 bases and 4 bases, with 15 bases remaining between them. Germline assignment: CDR1 SNHLY and CDR2 FYNNEI. The CDR3 is 15 residues long. CDR3 DNA sequence: TGTGCCAGCAGTGATGGGCGCCAAGGGGGAGAGACCCAGTACTTC. This translates into CASSDGRQGGETQYF.

V and J are TRBV4-3 and TRBJ2-7, with 8 bases matching TRBD1. The length of the CDR3 is 16 residues. The germline V gene encodes CDR1 LGHNA and CDR2 YSLEER. Trimming removed 1 base from V and 1 base from J; junction bases left unmatched: 6. DNA of the CDR3: TGCGCCAGCAGCCAAGGACCGGGACAGGCATCCTACGAGCAGTACTTC. Its translation is CASSQGPGQASYEQYF.

The chain carries TRBV19 and TRBJ1-1; D gene unclear. The germline CDR1 and CDR2 sequences are LNHDA and SQIVND (reference sequence). The ends were cut back, 5 bases at V and 0 bases at J, with 7 bases in the middle. The CDR3 is 13 residues long. The DNA for the CDR3 is TGTGCCAGTAGTGAATACCTGAACACTGAAGCTTTCTTT. Amino acid sequence: CASSEYLNTEAFF.

The genes are TRBV7-6 and TRBJ2-5; D is unclear. CDR1 SGHVS and CDR2 FNYEAQ come from the germline V gene. Between the trimmed V and J ends, which lost 4 bases and 0 bases, there was a span of 12 bases. The CDR3 extends over 15 amino acids. CDR3 region: CASSSNDRYQETQYF. Written as DNA, the CDR3 is TGTGCCAGCAGCTCGAACGACCGATACCAAGAGACCCAGTACTTC.

This clone was observed a few times. V gene TRBV4-3 combines with J gene TRBJ2-7, with D possibly TRBD1 on 5 matching bases. There are 15 residues in the CDR3. Germline values: CDR1 LGHNA, CDR2 YSLEER. With 0 bases removed from V and 0 bases from J, the gap between germline ends came to 9 bases. The CDR3 here is CASSQDKDSSYEQYF. The CDR3 bases are TGCGCCAGCAGCCAAGATAAAGACAGCTCCTACGAGCAGTACTTC.

The chain couples TRBV27 to TRBJ1-2; the match to TRBD1 covers 9 bases. Germline CDR1 reads MNHEY; CDR2 reads SMNVEV (reference sequence). The CDR3 loop spans 15 amino acids. J lost 6 bases, V lost 5 bases, and 10 bases had no gene match. CDR3 region: CASSRTPTGGDGYTF. CDR3 nucleotide sequence: TGTGCCAGCAGTAGAACCCCGACAGGGGGGGATGGCTACACCTTC.

CDR3 sequence: CASSPRDRSDYGYTF. In DNA, the CDR3 is TGTGCCAGCAGCCCCCGGGACAGGTCGGACTATGGCTACACCTTC. V is TRBV7-2 and J is TRBJ1-2, with 8 bases aligning to TRBD1. The CDR3 extends over 15 amino acids. CDR1 is SGHTA and CDR2 is FQGNSA in the germline V gene. J lost 3 bases, V lost 5 bases, and 8 bases had no gene match.

V gene TRBV27 combines with J gene TRBJ2-7; maybe TRBD1 (6 bases). The CDR3 runs 15 residues. Germline lookup yields CDR1 MNHEY and CDR2 SMNVEV (reference sequence). Trimming removed 0 bases from V and 0 bases from J, with 9 bases in between. The CDR3 DNA reads as TGTGCCAGCAGTTTATCCGACAGGATCTCCTACGAGCAGTACTTC. Amino acids: CASSLSDRISYEQYF.

The V gene is TRBV2, the J gene TRBJ1-4; D remains ambiguous. The CDR3 is made up of 16 amino acids. CDR1 and CDR2 (germline): SNHLY, FYNNEI. V shed 3 bases and J shed 0 bases, with 11 bases lying between them. The CDR3 protein is CASSDPELATNEKLFF. The CDR3 region has the DNA TGTGCCAGCAGTGACCCCGAGTTGGCAACTAATGAAAAACTGTTTTTT. The whole variable domain, filled in from reference TRBV2 and TRBJ1-4, reads EPEVTQTPSHQVTQMGQEVILRCVPISNHLYFYWYRQILGQKVEFLVSFYNNEISEKSEIFDDQFSVERPDGSNFTLKIRSTKLEDSAMYFCASSDPELATNEKLFFGSGTQLSVL.

The chain employs TRBV9 and TRBJ2-1, with D uncertain. Deletions cut 0 bases from V and 8 bases from J, with 6 bases between. The germline CDR1 and CDR2 sequences are SGDLS and YYNGEE. The length of the CDR3 is 12 residues. Here the CDR3 reads CASSVDGDEQFF. CDR3 in DNA: TGTGCCAGCAGCGTAGATGGGGATGAGCAGTTCTTC. Full variable domain (missing parts from reference TRBV9 and TRBJ2-1): DSGVTQTPKHLITATGQRVTLRCSPRSGDLSVYWYQQSLDQGLQFLIQYYNGEERAKGNILERFSAQQFPDLHSELNLSSLELGDSALYFCASSVDGDEQFFGPGTRLTVL.

There are a few counts of this clone. The chain combines TRBV6-5 with TRBJ1-1; D gene ambiguous. The germline V and J ends were trimmed by 8 bases and 6 bases, with 10 bases remaining between them. Germline V gene data show CDR1 as MNHEY and CDR2 as SVGAGI. The length of the CDR3 is 11 residues. CDR3 sequence: CASGLGSEAFF. The CDR3 nucleotides are TGTGCCAGCGGTTTGGGATCTGAAGCTTTCTTT.

In nucleotides, the CDR3 is TGCAGCGTTGTGGTAGAGGGGTTAGGCCACGAGCAGTACTTC. It specifies CSVVVEGLGHEQYF. The chain carries TRBV29-1 and TRBJ2-7; the D call may be TRBD1 or TRBD2 (5 bases each). Germline-derived CDR1 and CDR2 are SQVTM and ANQGSEA. Trimming stripped 4 bases from V and 5 bases from J, with 18 bases between. The CDR3 has 14 residues.

This rearrangement joins TRBV30 to TRBJ2-3, with D perhaps matching TRBD1 (6 bases). There are 14 residues in the CDR3. Trimming removed 1 base from V and 4 bases from J, with 12 bases in between. The germline V gene encodes CDR1 GTSNPN and CDR2 SVGIG (reference sequence). As DNA, the CDR3 is TGTGCCTGGAGTGGACAGGCAGGGGCAGATACGCAGTATTTT. Protein product: CAWSGQAGADTQYF.

V is TRBV4-3 and J is TRBJ1-2; 10 bases align to TRBD1. The junction had 6 bases not matched to a gene; V was cut back by 0 bases and J by 8 bases. Germline V gene lookup returns CDR1 LGHNA and CDR2 YSLEER. The CDR3 runs 15 residues. This CDR3 is CASSQDFDRGRGYTF. The CDR3 DNA reads TGCGCCAGCAGCCAAGATTTCGACAGGGGGCGAGGCTACACCTTC.

V usage is TRBV28 and J usage is TRBJ2-7; 8 positions match TRBD2. This CDR3 is 13 amino acids long. The junction had 4 bases not matched to a gene; V was cut back by 6 bases and J by 3 bases. Germline CDR1 reads MDHEN; CDR2 reads SYDVKM. The CDR3 DNA sequence: TGTGCCAGCAGCAGCGGGACTAGCTACGAGCAGTACTTC. Its protein product is CASSSGTSYEQYF.

The CDR3 spells CASSYLAGGPDEQFF. Here the CDR3 DNA reads TGTGCCAGCAGCTACCTAGCGGGGGGGCCCGATGAGCAGTTCTTC. V gene TRBV5-6 combines with J gene TRBJ2-1, with 12 bases identical to TRBD2. The CDR3 extends over 15 amino acids. Germline V gene lookup returns CDR1 SGHDT and CDR2 YYEEEE. V was clipped by 3 bases and J by 8 bases; unmatched bases: 6.

The chain carries TRBV7-9 and TRBJ2-2, with TRBD2 as a possible D gene (5 bases). This CDR3 is 14 amino acids long. V gave up 5 bases and J gave up 6 bases, with 13 bases separating them. The V gene's germline CDR1 is SEHNR and CDR2 FQNEAQ (reference sequence). The chain's CDR3 is CASSPPGVAGELFF. CDR3 DNA: TGTGCCAGCAGCCCCCCCGGGGTGGCCGGGGAGCTGTTTTTT. The variable domain in full, completed from reference TRBV7-9 and TRBJ2-2, reads DTGVSQNPRHKITKRGQNVTFRCDPISEHNRLYWYRQTLGQGPEFLTYFQNEAQLEKSRLLSDRFSAERPKGSFSTLEIQRTEQGDSAMYLCASSPPGVAGELFFGEGSRLTVL.

The gene calls are TRBV7-2 and TRBJ2-7; D might be TRBD1 (6 bases). Germline V CDR1 and CDR2: SGHTA, FQGNSA. V was shortened by 5 bases and J by 2 bases, with 16 bases between the two germline ends. CDR3 length: 15 residues. The CDR3 is CASSHPGAPTYEQYF. The CDR3 nucleotides are TGTGCCAGCAGCCACCCAGGGGCACCAACCTACGAGCAGTACTTC.

This clone appeared a single time. The rearrangement joins TRBV28 to TRBJ2-7, with D hard to call. V shed 6 bases and J shed 5 bases, with 17 bases lying between them. The CDR3 is made up of 14 amino acids. The germline gives CDR1 MDHEN, CDR2 SYDVKM. CDR3 nucleotide sequence: TGTGCCAGCAGCACCCTAGGGTGGGCCGACGAGCAGTACTTC. As protein: CASSTLGWADEQYF.

The genes are TRBV4-3 and TRBJ1-1, with D unresolved. The ends were cut back, 0 bases at V and 3 bases at J, with 8 bases in the middle. Germline assignment: CDR1 LGHNA and CDR2 YSLEER. CDR3 length: 14 residues. DNA of the CDR3: TGCGCCAGCAGCCAAGATTACCTCGACACTGAAGCTTTCTTT. Protein sequence: CASSQDYLDTEAFF.

V usage is TRBV11-2 and J usage is TRBJ2-3; D unclear. The V gene lost 0 bases and the J gene lost 2 bases, with 6 bases spanning the gap. CDR3 length: 14 residues. The germline gives CDR1 SGHAT, CDR2 FQNNGV. CDR3 coding DNA: TGTGCCAGCAGCTTAGATGGCATCACAGATACGCAGTATTTT. Its translation: CASSLDGITDTQYF.

This clone has a handful of counts. This sequence joins TRBV30 and TRBJ2-1; 10 bases align to TRBD2. Germline CDR1 and CDR2: GTSNPN and SVGIG (reference sequence). CDR3 length: 14 residues. The J segment lost 5 bases and the V segment lost 5 bases, leaving 6 bases of the junction unmatched. The DNA for the CDR3 is TGTGCCTGGTGGAGCGGGGGGGCAAACAATGAGCAGTTCTTC. This sequence encodes CAWWSGGANNEQFF.

J is TRBJ1-2 and V is TRBV4-3, with 7 bases matching TRBD1. The CDR3 loop spans 15 amino acids. Germline lookup yields CDR1 LGHNA and CDR2 YSLEER. J gave up 4 bases and V 6 bases, and 11 bases lay outside the gene matches. This CDR3 is CASRQQRRQGYGYTF. CDR3 sequence (DNA): TGCGCCAGCAGACAACAGAGACGACAGGGCTATGGCTACACCTTC.

The chain is built from TRBV9 and TRBJ2-1; D could derive from TRBD1 or TRBD2 (5 bases each). Germline assignment: CDR1 SGDLS and CDR2 YYNGEE. The V end was cut by 0 bases, the J end by 5 bases, with 12 bases between. The CDR3 is made up of 15 amino acids. In DNA form, the CDR3 reads TGTGCCAGCAGCGTAGCTTCGGGGCCCAACAATGAGCAGTTCTTC. Translation gives CASSVASGPNNEQFF. Using reference TRBV9 and TRBJ2-1 for the parts outside the CDR3, the full variable domain is DSGVTQTPKHLITATGQRVTLRCSPRSGDLSVYWYQQSLDQGLQFLIQYYNGEERAKGNILERFSAQQFPDLHSELNLSSLELGDSALYFCASSVASGPNNEQFFGPGTRLTVL.

This clone was seen a few times. This same CDR3 is encoded by further DNA sequences in the sample. The gene calls are TRBV9 and TRBJ1-1; D remains unclear. This CDR3 region has 12 residues. V was shortened by 2 bases and J by 5 bases, with 7 bases between the two germline ends. The germline CDR1 and CDR2 sequences are SGDLS and YYNGEE. The chain's CDR3 is CASSVAGTEAFF. In DNA, the CDR3 is TGTGCCAGCAGCGTGGCGGGAACTGAAGCTTTCTTT.

The V and J genes are TRBV11-2 and TRBJ2-1; D not certain. The CDR3 runs 17 residues. Germline V gives CDR1 SGHAT, CDR2 FQNNGV. V was shortened by 1 base and J by 0 bases, with 13 bases between the two germline ends. CDR3 amino acids: CASSLGPQQSSYNEQFF. CDR3 DNA: TGTGCCAGCAGCTTAGGGCCCCAGCAGAGCTCCTACAATGAGCAGTTCTTC.

The rearrangement joins TRBV10-3 to TRBJ1-2, with D possibly matching TRBD1 (6 bases). The CDR3 is 13 amino acids. Germline CDR1 and CDR2: ENHRY and SYGVKD. V was trimmed by 4 bases and J by 1 base, leaving 7 bases between them. The CDR3 DNA sequence: TGTGCCATCAGTGGACAGGATAACTATGGCTACACCTTC. Translating it yields CAISGQDNYGYTF.